The 5 T cell receptor beta chains in this list originate from one sample, sequenced in a study of blood T cell repertoires in COVID-19. Produced via immunoSEQ multiplex PCR; TCRdb's table is partial and in-frame only. Of 190,000 or so clones listed, under 85% are singletons. The specimen was peripheral blood. The source of these receptors is an elderly woman with acute or convalescent COVID-19.

The V gene is TRBV24-1, the J gene TRBJ2-7, with D possibly being TRBD1 (6 bases). The V gene lost 4 bases and the J gene lost 5 bases, with 14 bases spanning the gap. Germline CDR1 and CDR2: KGHDR and SFDVKD. The CDR3 spans 14 residues. CDR3 sequence (DNA): TGTGCCACCAGTGACCCTAACAGGGCCCACGAGCAGTACTTC. This encodes CATSDPNRAHEQYF.

The CDR3 nucleotides read TGCGCCAGCGCGCCTCTACAGGGAAAGAATTATGGCTACACCTTC. Protein product: CASAPLQGKNYGYTF. The V call is TRBV5-1, the J call TRBJ1-2; D is possibly TRBD1 (6 bases). CDR3 length: 15 residues. Looked up from germline, CDR1 is SGHRS and CDR2 is YFSETQ. V gave up 7 bases and J gave up 5 bases, with 21 bases separating them.

This clone was observed a single time. The chain is built from TRBV27 and TRBJ2-7; TRBD1 is a possible D gene (6 bases). Germline-derived CDR1 and CDR2 are MNHEY and SMNVEV (reference sequence). V lost 6 bases and J 2 bases, leaving 14 bases between the germline ends. CDR3 size: 14 residues. The CDR3 protein is CASRPDRIPYEQYF. The CDR3 DNA sequence: TGTGCCAGCAGACCTGACAGGATACCCTACGAGCAGTACTTC.

This chain uses TRBV24-1 with TRBJ1-2; D is unresolved. The length of the CDR3 is 15 residues. V lost 5 bases to trimming and J lost 7 bases, with 19 bases between them. Germline lookup yields CDR1 KGHDR and CDR2 SFDVKD. DNA for the CDR3: TGTGCCACCAGTGGCTCCAACGGGGATAAACTTGGCTACACCTTC. It is translated as CATSGSNGDKLGYTF.

The genes are TRBV9 and TRBJ2-3; D not certain. CDR3 length: 16 residues. V was pared by 1 base and J by 4 bases, with 16 bases between. Germline CDR1 is SGDLS and CDR2 is YYNGEE. DNA for the CDR3: TGTGCCAGCAGCGTACAGGCCACCGTCGCCCCAGATACGCAGTATTTT. It is translated as CASSVQATVAPDTQYF. Full variable domain (missing parts from reference TRBV9 and TRBJ2-3): DSGVTQTPKHLITATGQRVTLRCSPRSGDLSVYWYQQSLDQGLQFLIQYYNGEERAKGNILERFSAQQFPDLHSELNLSSLELGDSALYFCASSVQATVAPDTQYFGPGTRLTVL.